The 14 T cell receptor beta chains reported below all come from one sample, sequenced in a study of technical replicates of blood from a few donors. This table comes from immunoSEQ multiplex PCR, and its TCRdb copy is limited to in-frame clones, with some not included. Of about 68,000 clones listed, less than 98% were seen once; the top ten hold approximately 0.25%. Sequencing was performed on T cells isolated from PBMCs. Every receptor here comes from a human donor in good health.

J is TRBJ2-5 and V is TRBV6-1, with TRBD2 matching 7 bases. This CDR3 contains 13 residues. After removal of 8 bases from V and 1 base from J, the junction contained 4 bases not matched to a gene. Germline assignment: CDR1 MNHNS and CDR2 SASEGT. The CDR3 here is CASRASGQETQYF. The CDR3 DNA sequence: TGTGCCAGCCGGGCTAGCGGCCAAGAGACCCAGTACTTC.

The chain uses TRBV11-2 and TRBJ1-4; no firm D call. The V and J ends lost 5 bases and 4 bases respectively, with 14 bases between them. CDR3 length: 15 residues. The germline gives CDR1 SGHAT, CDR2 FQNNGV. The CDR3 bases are TGTGCCAGCAGCGAACGGGATTTCCTTAATGAAAAACTGTTTTTT. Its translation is CASSERDFLNEKLFF.

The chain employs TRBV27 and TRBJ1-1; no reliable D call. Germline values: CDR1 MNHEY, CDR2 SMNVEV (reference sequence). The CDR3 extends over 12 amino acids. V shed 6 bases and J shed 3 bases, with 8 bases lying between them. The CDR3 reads CASRSLDTEAFF. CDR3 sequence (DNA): TGTGCCAGCAGGTCACTGGACACTGAAGCTTTCTTT.

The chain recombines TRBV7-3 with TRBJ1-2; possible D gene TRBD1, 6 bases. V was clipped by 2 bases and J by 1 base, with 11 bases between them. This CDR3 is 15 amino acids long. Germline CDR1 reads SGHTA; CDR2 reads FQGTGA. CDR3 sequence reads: CASSLGGAFNYGYTF. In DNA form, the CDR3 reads TGTGCCAGCAGCTTAGGGGGGGCCTTTAACTATGGCTACACCTTC.

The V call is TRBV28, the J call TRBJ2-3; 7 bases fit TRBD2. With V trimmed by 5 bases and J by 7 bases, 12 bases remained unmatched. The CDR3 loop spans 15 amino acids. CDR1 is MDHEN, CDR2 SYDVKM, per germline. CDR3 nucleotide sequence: TGTGCCAGCAGTCCCTCTAGCGGTAGTCTGAATACGCAGTATTTT. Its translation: CASSPSSGSLNTQYF.

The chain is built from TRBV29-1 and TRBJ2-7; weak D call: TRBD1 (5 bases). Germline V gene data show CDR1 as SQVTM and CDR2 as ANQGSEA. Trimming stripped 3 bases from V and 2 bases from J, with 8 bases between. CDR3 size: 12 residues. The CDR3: CSVEQGPYEQYF. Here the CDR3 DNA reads TGCAGCGTTGAGCAGGGTCCCTACGAGCAGTACTTC.

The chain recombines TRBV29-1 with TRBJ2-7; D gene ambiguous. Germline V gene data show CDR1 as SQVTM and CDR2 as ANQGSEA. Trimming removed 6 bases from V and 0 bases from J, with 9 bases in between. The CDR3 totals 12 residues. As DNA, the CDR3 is TGCAGCGTGACGGGTTTCTCCTACGAGCAGTACTTC. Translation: CSVTGFSYEQYF.

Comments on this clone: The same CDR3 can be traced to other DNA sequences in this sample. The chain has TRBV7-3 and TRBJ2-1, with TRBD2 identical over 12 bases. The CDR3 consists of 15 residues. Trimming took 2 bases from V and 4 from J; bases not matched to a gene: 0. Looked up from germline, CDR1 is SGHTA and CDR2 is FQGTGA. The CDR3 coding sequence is TGTGCCAGCAGCTTAGGACTAGCGGGATACAATGAGCAGTTCTTC. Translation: CASSLGLAGYNEQFF.

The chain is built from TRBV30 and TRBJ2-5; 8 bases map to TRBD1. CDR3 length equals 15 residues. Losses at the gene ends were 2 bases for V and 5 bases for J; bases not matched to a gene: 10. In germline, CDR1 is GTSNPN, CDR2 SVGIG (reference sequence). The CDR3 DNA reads TGTGCCTGGAGTAGATTGGACAGGGATCAGGAGACCCAGTACTTC. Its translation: CAWSRLDRDQETQYF.

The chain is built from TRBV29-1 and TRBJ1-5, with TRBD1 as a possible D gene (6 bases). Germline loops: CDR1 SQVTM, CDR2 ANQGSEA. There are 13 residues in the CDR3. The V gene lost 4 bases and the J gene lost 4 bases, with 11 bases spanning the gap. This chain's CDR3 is CSVVGQGNQPQHF. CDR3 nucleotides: TGCAGCGTTGTAGGGCAGGGGAATCAGCCCCAGCATTTT.

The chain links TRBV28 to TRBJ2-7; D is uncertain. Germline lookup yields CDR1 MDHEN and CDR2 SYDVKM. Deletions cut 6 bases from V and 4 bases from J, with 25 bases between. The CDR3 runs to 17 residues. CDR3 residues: CASSRTAGWPDGYEQYF. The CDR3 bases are TGTGCCAGCAGCCGAACGGCCGGGTGGCCAGACGGTTACGAGCAGTACTTC. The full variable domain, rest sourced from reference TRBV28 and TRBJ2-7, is DVKVTQSSRYLVKRTGEKVFLECVQDMDHENMFWYRQDPGLGLRLIYFSYDVKMKEKGDIPEGYSVSREKKERFSLILESASTNQTSMYLCASSRTAGWPDGYEQYFGPGTRLTVT.

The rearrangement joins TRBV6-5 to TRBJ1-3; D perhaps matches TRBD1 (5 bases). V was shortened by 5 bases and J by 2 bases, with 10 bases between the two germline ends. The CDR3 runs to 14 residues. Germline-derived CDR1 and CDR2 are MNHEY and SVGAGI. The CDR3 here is CASSIGTPGNTIYF. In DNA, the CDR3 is TGTGCCAGCAGTATCGGGACTCCTGGAAACACCATATATTTT.

CDR3 sequence (DNA): TGCAGTGCTACCCCTCAAGAGACCCAGTACTTC. Translated, it gives CSATPQETQYF. The V and J genes are TRBV20-1 and TRBJ2-5; no clear D gene. Trimming stripped 4 bases from V and 2 bases from J, with 5 bases between. CDR3 length: 11 amino acids. The germline gives CDR1 DFQATT, CDR2 SNEGSKA (reference sequence).

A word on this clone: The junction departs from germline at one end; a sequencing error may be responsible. The CDR3 sequence is CASSLLGGGETQYF. CDR3 nucleotides: TGTGCTAGCAGCTTATTGGGGGGTGGCGAGACCCAGTACTTC. The J gene is TRBJ2-5, the V gene TRBV7-7; tentatively, D is TRBD2 (6 bases). Germline V gives CDR1 SSHAT, CDR2 FNYEAQ (reference sequence). This CDR3 region has 14 residues.